This T cell receptor (beta chain) was obtained from a study of blood T cell repertoires in COVID-19. In the study overall: Samples representing acute and convalescent COVID-19 were sourced from the United States, Italy and Spain. T cells, B-cell-depleted T cells, or PBMCs provided the cDNA or gDNA that served as material.

Original processing methods: Amplification from reference gene primers served as the basis for estimated nucleated cell counts. The assay was immunoSEQ multiplex PCR, and TCRdb's table has in-frame clones only and misses some. The V and J calls and clone size come from that table; D and trimming were worked out from the DNA. The table shows fewer than 65,000 clones, with roughly nine tenths occurring only once. Trimming removed 0 bases from V and 5 bases from J, with 11 bases in between. CDR3 length: 15 residues. Per the germline V gene, CDR1 is LGHNA and CDR2 is YNFKEQ. The chain recombines TRBV4-2 with TRBJ1-5; TRBD1 might be the D (5 bases). This sequence originates from a woman in her sixties or seventies with active or convalescent COVID-19. Input material: peripheral blood. CDR3 nucleotides: TGTGCCAGCAGCCAAGAGGATGCGGGGGATCAGCCCCAGCATTTT. This gives the protein CASSQEDAGDQPQHF.